This TCR beta chain is from a study of blood T cell repertoires in COVID-19. Study as a whole: Italy, Spain and the United States were the sources of the convalescent and acute COVID-19 samples. Sources were T cells, B-cell-depleted T cells, or PBMCs; the material itself was cDNA or gDNA.

Methods used by the authors: Counts of nucleated cells, estimated from reference gene primer amplification, were obtained. Some clones are missing from TCRdb's copy, which holds only in-frame ones; the method was immunoSEQ multiplex PCR. The V and J calls and the clone size are those of that table, but D and trimming were determined from the DNA. Of about 160,000 clones listed, about four fifths were seen once; the top ten hold around 8.1%. The CDR3 runs 14 residues. Germline-derived CDR1 and CDR2 are MNHEY and SVGAGI. Trimming cost V 10 bases and J 8 bases; bases outside gene matches: 12. There are a few counts of this clone. Patients from Seattle were sampled longitudinally, starting during active infection.

The chain carries TRBV6-5 and TRBJ1-4; 8 bases fit TRBD1. The source of this sequence is a woman aged 60 to 75 with COVID-19, enrolled during active disease. The sequencing sample was made of peripheral blood. CDR3 DNA sequence: TGTGCCACCTCAAACCTACAGGGGGGAGAAAAACTGTTTTTT. Residues: CATSNLQGGEKLFF.